This entry lists 32 T cell receptor beta chains sequenced from one sample in a study of CD8 T cells in ankylosing spondylitis. Study results and limitations: A TCR beta motif made of under 10 highly homologous variants seemed typical of ankylosing spondylitis blood.

MiXCR was run by TCRdb on the 5' RACE reads, yielding one entry per CDR3 protein. The sample consists of some 700,000 distinct CDR3 sequences, around 20% of them appearing once. These receptors have no known antigen. Sequences were obtained from blood, either unsorted or a sorted T cell fraction (not recorded which). The origin of the receptors is a male donor with ankylosing spondylitis.

Only a few counts were recorded for this clonotype. V and J are TRBV5-4 and TRBJ2-1; tentative D call: TRBD1 (5 bases). This CDR3 region has 15 residues. Germline V gene sequence: CDR1 SGHNT, CDR2 YYREEE (reference sequence). V lost 0 bases, J lost 4 bases, and 11 bases lay in between. The CDR3 DNA follows: TGTGCCAGCAGCTTGGGACAGTCGAAGTACAATGAGCAGTTCTTC. It codes for CASSLGQSKYNEQFF.

There are a few counts of this clonotype. This rearrangement joins TRBV4-1 to TRBJ2-1; 10 bases match TRBD2. This CDR3 region has 16 residues. Trimming cost V 0 bases and J 6 bases; bases outside gene matches: 5. The germline gives CDR1 MGHRA, CDR2 YSYEKL. The CDR3 DNA is TGCGCCAGCAGCCAAGATGGGATAGCGGGGGGCAATGAGCAGTTCTTC. This sequence encodes CASSQDGIAGGNEQFF.

This clonotype was seen a few times. This chain connects TRBV12-3 or TRBV12-4 to TRBJ2-4, with TRBD2 matching over 8 bases. Trimming at V came to 4 bases and at J to 7 bases, leaving 18 bases not matched to a gene. The CDR3 is 18 amino acids. CDR3 nucleotides: TGTGCCAGCAGTTCAAGGACGGAGAGCGGGAGTAGAGGGAACATTCAGTACTTC. This gives the protein CASSSRTESGSRGNIQYF.

This chain links TRBV20-1 with TRBJ2-7; D is possibly TRBD2 (7 bases). Germline-derived CDR1 and CDR2 are DFQATT and SNEGSKA (reference sequence). V lost 1 base and J lost 5, with 12 bases in between. This CDR3 has 13 amino acids. CDR3 sequence: CSARVTGGHEQYF. In nucleotides, the CDR3 is TGCAGTGCTAGAGTTACGGGGGGCCACGAGCAGTACTTC.

This clonotype was seen only a few times. The chain carries TRBV20-1 and TRBJ2-7; TRBD1 matches at 11 bases. The CDR3 length is 12 residues. V lost 6 bases and J lost 13; bases outside the gene matches: 11. Germline V lookup: CDR1 DFQATT, CDR2 SNEGSKA (reference sequence). The CDR3 reads CSAKPPDRGPYF. The CDR3 coding sequence is TGCAGTGCCAAACCCCCGGACAGGGGGCCCTACTTC.

The chain joins TRBV11-2 to TRBJ2-3; D gene uncertain. Trimming removed 6 bases at V and 0 bases at J, with 7 bases between. The CDR3 extends over 13 amino acids. Germline values: CDR1 SGHAT, CDR2 FQNNGV. CDR3 sequence reads: CASRPGSTDTQYF. The CDR3 DNA follows: TGTGCCAGCAGGCCCGGTAGCACAGATACGCAGTATTTT.

This clonotype has a handful of counts. The chain couples TRBV27 to TRBJ1-5; TRBD1 matches at 9 bases. Germline lookup yields CDR1 MNHEY and CDR2 SMNVEV (reference sequence). The ends lost 8 bases at V and 2 bases at J; junction bases unmatched: 10. The CDR3 runs to 16 residues. The CDR3 DNA is TGTGCCAGCCGAGGGACAGGGAACTTGCGCAATCAGCCCCAGCATTTT. It codes for CASRGTGNLRNQPQHF.

The chain uses TRBV12-3 or TRBV12-4 and TRBJ2-7; TRBD2 matches at 8 bases. The CDR3 is made up of 14 amino acids. V shed 5 bases and J 7 bases; nucleotides not matched to a gene: 10. CDR3 nucleotide sequence: TGTGCCAGCAGTGCTGCCGGGGGGGCGGGGGAGCAGTACTTC. It specifies CASSAAGGAGEQYF.

The chain uses TRBV7-2 and TRBJ2-1; 10 bases are shared with TRBD1. Germline V lookup: CDR1 SGHTA, CDR2 FQGNSA. This CDR3 region has 16 residues. The V segment lost 3 bases and the J segment 4 bases; nucleotides outside the gene matches: 6. The CDR3 spells CASSLRTGGFYNEQFF. In DNA form, the CDR3 reads TGTGCCAGCAGCTTGAGGACAGGGGGGTTTTACAATGAGCAGTTCTTC.

The chain combines TRBV9 with TRBJ2-3; tentative D call: TRBD1 (5 bases). This CDR3 has 15 amino acids. Germline V gene lookup returns CDR1 SGDLS and CDR2 YYNGEE. The V and J ends lost 1 base and 0 bases respectively, with 9 bases between them. CDR3 DNA sequence: TGTGCCAGCAGCGTACAGGGTTGGAGCACAGATACGCAGTATTTT. Translating it yields CASSVQGWSTDTQYF. Full variable domain (remainder filled in from reference TRBV9 and TRBJ2-3): DSGVTQTPKHLITATGQRVTLRCSPRSGDLSVYWYQQSLDQGLQFLIQYYNGEERAKGNILERFSAQQFPDLHSELNLSSLELGDSALYFCASSVQGWSTDTQYFGPGTRLTVL.

This clonotype was detected ten times or more. This chain uses TRBV7-9 with TRBJ2-6; D is ambiguous. The CDR3 extends over 12 amino acids. The germline gives CDR1 SEHNR, CDR2 FQNEAQ (reference sequence). Trimming removed 5 bases from V and 6 bases from J, with 5 bases in between. The CDR3 nucleotides read TGTGCCAGCAGCCTTCTGGCCAACGTCCTGACTTTC. This gives the protein CASSLLANVLTF.

This chain connects TRBV5-1 to TRBJ2-5; D remains unclear. The CDR3 has 14 amino acids. Trimming stripped 0 bases from V and 4 bases from J, with 10 bases between. Germline CDR1 reads SGHRS; CDR2 reads YFSETQ. CDR3 nucleotides: TGCGCCAGCAGCTTGGGAGATGAGGTAGAGACCCAGTACTTC. It is translated as CASSLGDEVETQYF. The full variable domain, in which reference TRBV5-1 and TRBJ2-5 provide the parts outside the CDR3, is KAGVTQTPRYLIKTRGQQVTLSCSPISGHRSVSWYQQTPGQGLQFLFEYFSETQRNKGNFPGRFSGRQFSNSRSEMNVSTLELGDSALYLCASSLGDEVETQYFGPGTRLLVL.

This clonotype was counted between two and nine times. The rearrangement joins TRBV13 to TRBJ1-1; 7 bases are shared with TRBD1. The CDR3 has 14 amino acids. CDR1 is PRHDT, CDR2 FYEKMQ, per germline (reference sequence). V was pared by 0 bases and J by 9 bases, with 7 bases of the junction left unmatched. DNA of the CDR3: TGTGCCAGCAGCTTAGGCCGTGTGGGACAGCAAGCTTTCTTT. Translated, it gives CASSLGRVGQQAFF.

The chain has TRBV7-3 and TRBJ1-1; the match to TRBD1 covers 8 bases. CDR1 and CDR2 from the germline V gene are SGHTA and FQGTGA. The J segment lost 6 bases and the V segment lost 0 bases, leaving 3 bases of the junction unmatched. The CDR3 is 14 residues long. The CDR3 nucleotides are TGTGCCAGCAGCTTAACGGCAGGGGGCTCTGAAGCTTTCTTT. This encodes CASSLTAGGSEAFF. The variable domain in full, completed from reference TRBV7-3 and TRBJ1-1, reads GAGVSQTPSNKVTEKGKYVELRCDPISGHTALYWYRQSLGQGPEFLIYFQGTGAADDSGLPNDRFFAVRPEGSVSTLKIQRTERGDSAVYLCASSLTAGGSEAFFGQGTRLTVV.

This clonotype was detected only a few times. The chain employs TRBV12-3 or TRBV12-4 and TRBJ2-7; 12 bases map to TRBD2. The CDR3 runs 14 residues. V trimming: 5 bases; J trimming: 3 bases; junction bases outside the gene matches: 2. This chain's CDR3 is CASSRTSGNYEQYF. DNA of the CDR3: TGTGCCAGCAGTAGGACTAGCGGGAACTACGAGCAGTACTTC.

This clonotype showed up many times. The chain carries TRBV5-1 and TRBJ2-3; possibly TRBD2 for D (5 bases). V was shortened by 1 base and J by 0 bases, with 9 bases between the two germline ends. The germline CDR1 and CDR2 sequences are SGHRS and YFSETQ. This CDR3 is built from 15 residues. Here the CDR3 DNA reads TGCGCCAGCAGCTTGTTAGCGTCTAGCACAGATACGCAGTATTTT. Protein product: CASSLLASSTDTQYF.

This clonotype was counted between two and nine times. The chain uses TRBV28 and TRBJ1-5; D is unresolved. Germline lookup yields CDR1 MDHEN and CDR2 SYDVKM. V lost 2 bases and J 4 bases, leaving 6 bases between the germline ends. CDR3 length: 13 amino acids. The CDR3 nucleotides read TGTGCCAGCAGTTTAGAGCTGAATCAGCCCCAGCATTTT. This encodes CASSLELNQPQHF.

This chain joins TRBV4-1 and TRBJ1-5, with D perhaps TRBD1 (5 bases). Germline values: CDR1 MGHRA, CDR2 YSYEKL. With 0 bases removed from V and 4 bases from J, the gap between germline ends came to 16 bases. The CDR3 spans 17 residues. CDR3 residues: CASSQDDRTGRNQPQHF. Written as DNA, the CDR3 is TGCGCCAGCAGCCAAGACGATAGAACAGGAAGGAATCAGCCCCAGCATTTT.

This clonotype showed up just a few times. The chain uses TRBV6-1 and TRBJ1-4; D might be TRBD1 (6 bases). The CDR3 totals 15 residues. CDR1 and CDR2 from the germline V gene are MNHNS and SASEGT. Between the trimmed V and J ends, which lost 5 bases and 7 bases, there was a span of 17 bases. The CDR3 sequence is CASSSGGALREKLFF. Here the CDR3 DNA reads TGTGCCAGCAGTAGCGGGGGGGCTCTACGTGAAAAACTGTTTTTT.

A few counts support this clonotype. The rearrangement joins TRBV9 to TRBJ2-3, with unresolved D. V was clipped by 2 bases and J by 5 bases, with 12 bases between them. This CDR3 region has 14 residues. Germline-derived CDR1 and CDR2 are SGDLS and YYNGEE. The CDR3 loop is CASSVPHDGDTQYF. CDR3 nucleotide sequence: TGTGCCAGCAGCGTGCCACACGATGGAGATACGCAGTATTTT. The full variable domain, completed using reference TRBV9 and TRBJ2-3, is DSGVTQTPKHLITATGQRVTLRCSPRSGDLSVYWYQQSLDQGLQFLIQYYNGEERAKGNILERFSAQQFPDLHSELNLSSLELGDSALYFCASSVPHDGDTQYFGPGTRLTVL.

This rearrangement joins TRBV7-2 to TRBJ1-5; TRBD1 is a possible D gene (5 bases). Germline V gene sequence: CDR1 SGHTA, CDR2 FQGNSA. Trimming removed 2 bases at V and 4 bases at J, with 12 bases between. The length of the CDR3 is 15 residues. The CDR3 here is CASSLQGLTNQPQHF. The CDR3 region has the DNA TGTGCCAGCAGCTTACAGGGTTTGACAAATCAGCCCCAGCATTTT.

The chain carries TRBV7-6 and TRBJ1-6; TRBD1 agrees at 7 bases. V was clipped by 4 bases and J by 7 bases; unmatched bases: 4. This CDR3 contains 14 residues. In germline, CDR1 is SGHVS, CDR2 FNYEAQ. The CDR3 nucleotides read TGTGCCAGCAGCTCCAGGGGGGAGAATTCACCCCTCCACTTT. Residues: CASSSRGENSPLHF.

There are a few counts of this clonotype. The chain has TRBV4-1 and TRBJ2-4; D gene unclear. V was pared by 1 base and J by 0 bases, with 13 bases between. The germline gives CDR1 MGHRA, CDR2 YSYEKL. The length of the CDR3 is 17 residues. The DNA of the CDR3 is TGCGCCAGCAGCCAAGTGGGGATTGGTCTAGCCAAAAACATTCAGTACTTC. The encoded protein is CASSQVGIGLAKNIQYF.

This rearrangement joins TRBV7-8 to TRBJ2-7; 7 nucleotides align to TRBD2. Germline lookup yields CDR1 SGHVS and CDR2 FQNEAQ. The CDR3 extends over 15 amino acids. V lost 1 base to trimming and J lost 4 bases; unmatched junction nucleotides: 7. CDR3 nucleotide sequence: TGTGCCAGCAGCTTAGTTGACGGGGGAGGGTACGAGCAGTACTTC. It translates to CASSLVDGGGYEQYF.

CDR3 residues: CASSAREGQAFF. In nucleotides, the CDR3 is TGTGCCAGCAGCGCGAGAGAGGGCCAAGCTTTCTTT. This chain joins TRBV9 and TRBJ1-1; D is uncertain. Deletions cut 3 bases from V and 9 bases from J, with 12 bases between. CDR1 and CDR2 (germline): SGDLS, YYNGEE. The CDR3 length is 12 residues.

In DNA, the CDR3 is TGTGCCAGCAGGTGGGGGTCGGAAGAGACCCAGTACTTC. Protein product: CASRWGSEETQYF. The chain uses TRBV3-1 and TRBJ2-5, with D possibly being TRBD1 or TRBD2 (5 bases each). The V gene's germline CDR1 is LGHDT and CDR2 YNNKEL (reference sequence). Trimming pared 6 bases from V and 3 bases from J, leaving 11 bases between. The CDR3 totals 13 residues.

This clonotype was counted a few times. The chain recombines TRBV6-5 with TRBJ1-2; the match to TRBD1 covers 8 bases. This CDR3 is 15 amino acids long. Germline loops: CDR1 MNHEY, CDR2 SVGAGI. J gave up 1 base and V 5 bases, and 6 bases lay outside the gene matches. This CDR3 is CASSNDRGINYGYTF. CDR3 bases: TGTGCCAGCAGTAACGACAGGGGCATTAACTATGGCTACACCTTC.

This clonotype was picked up a small number of times. The CDR3 here is CAISAGGAVAEAFF. In nucleotides, the CDR3 is TGTGCCATCAGTGCGGGCGGGGCGGTAGCTGAAGCTTTCTTT. The chain links TRBV10-3 to TRBJ1-1, with a possible D match to TRBD1 (5 bases). Germline V gives CDR1 ENHRY, CDR2 SYGVKD. The ends were cut back, 4 bases at V and 6 bases at J, with 15 bases in the middle. The CDR3 contains 14 residues.

This clonotype has only a few counts. The rearrangement links TRBV13 to TRBJ2-3; tentative D call: TRBD2 (6 bases). Trimming stripped 2 bases from V and 8 bases from J, with 17 bases between. CDR1 is PRHDT, CDR2 FYEKMQ, per germline (reference sequence). The CDR3 covers 15 residues. The CDR3 reads CASSLIGLTRFTQYF. CDR3 nucleotides: TGTGCCAGCAGCTTAATAGGACTAACCCGCTTTACGCAGTATTTT.

The J gene is TRBJ2-5, the V gene TRBV20-1, with 10 bases matching TRBD2. Per germline, CDR1 DFQATT and CDR2 SNEGSKA (reference sequence). This CDR3 region has 16 residues. V trimming: 6 bases; J trimming: 4 bases; junction bases outside the gene matches: 14. CDR3 sequence: CSAIRTLAGVLETQYF. The CDR3 bases are TGCAGTGCAATCCGGACGCTAGCGGGAGTGCTAGAGACCCAGTACTTC.

Many counts were recorded for this clonotype. This rearrangement joins TRBV4-3 to TRBJ1-5; D ambiguous. V lost 0 bases and J 7 bases, leaving 13 bases between the germline ends. The germline V gene has CDR1 LGHNA and CDR2 YSLEER. CDR3 length equals 15 residues. The CDR3 DNA sequence: TGCGCCAGCAGCCAAGACAACGAGGTTGCCCAGCCCCAGCATTTT. Protein: CASSQDNEVAQPQHF.

The chain uses TRBV9 and TRBJ1-2; 8 nucleotides line up with TRBD1. CDR3 length equals 15 residues. The V segment lost 4 bases and the J segment 4 bases; nucleotides outside the gene matches: 9. Germline V gives CDR1 SGDLS, CDR2 YYNGEE. As DNA, the CDR3 is TGTGCCAGCAGCAAACTACAGGGGGGTGGCTATGGCTACACCTTC. Its translation is CASSKLQGGGYGYTF.